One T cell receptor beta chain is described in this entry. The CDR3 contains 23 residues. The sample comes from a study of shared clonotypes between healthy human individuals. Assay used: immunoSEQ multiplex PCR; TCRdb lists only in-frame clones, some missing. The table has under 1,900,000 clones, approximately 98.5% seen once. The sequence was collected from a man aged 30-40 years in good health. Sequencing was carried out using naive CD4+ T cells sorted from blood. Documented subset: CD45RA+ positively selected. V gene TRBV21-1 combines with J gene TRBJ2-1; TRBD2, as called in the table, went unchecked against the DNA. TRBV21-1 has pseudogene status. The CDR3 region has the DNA TGTGCCAGCAGCAAACCAGGGACAGGGGTGCTAGCGGGGCCGACTTTTCCCTACAATGAGCAGTTCTTC. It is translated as CASSKPGTGVLAGPTFPYNEQFF.